A single sample is the source of the 25 T cell receptor beta chains below, sequenced in a study of CD8 T cells in ankylosing spondylitis. Broader study findings: Among TCR beta sequences, a motif of under ten highly homologous variants appeared characteristic of ankylosing spondylitis blood.

In TCRdb, the 5' RACE reads were re-called with MiXCR into one record per CDR3 protein. This sample has around 770,000 distinct CDR3 sequences, with about 12% found just once. The antigens of these receptors remain unknown. Material: blood, either unsorted or a sorted T cell fraction (not recorded which). All receptors come from a male donor with ankylosing spondylitis.

This clonotype showed up just a few times. V usage is TRBV24-1 and J usage is TRBJ2-1; D gene unclear. Germline values: CDR1 KGHDR, CDR2 SFDVKD. The CDR3 length is 12 residues. Trimming pared 0 bases from V and 8 bases from J, leaving 4 bases between. For the CDR3, the DNA is TGTGCCACCAGTGATTTGCCTCATGAGCAGTTCTTC. Its translation: CATSDLPHEQFF.

This clonotype has a handful of counts. V and J are TRBV5-6 and TRBJ1-1; 7 positions match TRBD1. CDR3 length: 16 amino acids. Germline values: CDR1 SGHDT, CDR2 YYEEEE. Trimming took 3 bases from V and 1 from J; bases not matched to a gene: 9. CDR3 residues: CASSYRSDRTNTEAFF. CDR3 nucleotide sequence: TGTGCCAGCAGCTACCGTTCGGACAGGACGAACACTGAAGCTTTCTTT.

DNA of the CDR3: TGTGCCAGCAGCCCAGGGACCCCGGCAGAGACCCAGTACTTC. It codes for CASSPGTPAETQYF. This chain uses TRBV7-2 with TRBJ2-5; D may be TRBD1 or TRBD2 (5 bases each). CDR3 length: 14 residues. V was clipped by 5 bases and J by 4 bases, with 14 bases between them. Germline CDR1 and CDR2: SGHTA and FQGNSA. Full variable domain (outside the CDR3, taken from reference TRBV7-2 and TRBJ2-5): GAGVSQSPSNKVTEKGKDVELRCDPISGHTALYWYRQSLGQGLEFLIYFQGNSAPDKSGLPSDRFSAERTGGSVSTLTIQRTQQEDSAVYLCASSPGTPAETQYFGPGTRLLVL.

The chain couples TRBV20-1 to TRBJ2-1; TRBD2 is a possible D gene (6 bases). The CDR3 is made up of 14 amino acids. V was pared by 5 bases and J by 2 bases, with 13 bases between. In germline, CDR1 is DFQATT, CDR2 SNEGSKA (reference sequence). In DNA, the CDR3 is TGCAGTGCTGGCCGGGACTTCGCCTACAATGAGCAGTTCTTC. Translation: CSAGRDFAYNEQFF.

This clonotype was counted many times. The CDR3 region has the DNA TGCAGCGTTCAGGGTCCTGGAAACACCATATATTTT. Protein product: CSVQGPGNTIYF. The chain recombines TRBV29-1 with TRBJ1-3; weak D call: TRBD1 (5 bases). This CDR3 is 12 amino acids long. Germline V gives CDR1 SQVTM, CDR2 ANQGSEA. V lost 5 bases and J lost 2, with 7 bases in between.

This clonotype was recorded a few times. The chain couples TRBV4-3 to TRBJ2-1; the D gene could be TRBD1 or TRBD2 (5 bases each). The V end lost 0 bases, the J end lost 9 bases, and 21 bases lay between the germline ends. The CDR3 spans 17 residues. The germline V gene encodes CDR1 LGHNA and CDR2 YSLEER. CDR3 amino acids: CASSQDNSGTPLGEQFF. CDR3 sequence (DNA): TGCGCCAGCAGCCAAGACAATTCCGGGACCCCGCTCGGTGAGCAGTTCTTC.

The chain has TRBV7-2 and TRBJ2-7; D perhaps matches TRBD1 (5 bases). V was clipped by 5 bases and J by 0 bases, with 14 bases between them. The CDR3 totals 15 residues. The V gene's germline CDR1 is SGHTA and CDR2 FQGNSA. The CDR3 here is CASSRFPDSSYEQYF. CDR3 DNA sequence: TGTGCCAGCAGCCGTTTCCCTGACAGCTCCTACGAGCAGTACTTC. The full variable domain, with the rest looked up from reference TRBV7-2 and TRBJ2-7, is GAGVSQSPSNKVTEKGKDVELRCDPISGHTALYWYRQSLGQGLEFLIYFQGNSAPDKSGLPSDRFSAERTGGSVSTLTIQRTQQEDSAVYLCASSRFPDSSYEQYFGPGTRLTVT.

This clonotype has ten or more counts. The chain is built from TRBV6-1 and TRBJ1-1; no firm D call. The germline V and J ends were trimmed by 6 bases and 6 bases, with 20 bases remaining between them. CDR1 MNHNS and CDR2 SASEGT come from the germline V gene. The CDR3 runs to 15 residues. The CDR3 region has the DNA TGTGCCAGCAGGCGCGAGGCCTCATATAACCCTGAAGCTTTCTTT. Translating it yields CASRREASYNPEAFF.

This clonotype was found many times. This chain connects TRBV20-1 to TRBJ2-5, with D possibly being TRBD1 (6 bases). The CDR3 consists of 15 residues. CDR1 is DFQATT, CDR2 SNEGSKA, per germline (reference sequence). The V end was cut by 6 bases, the J end by 5 bases, with 22 bases between. Here the CDR3 reads CSALEAGTYYETQYF. CDR3 DNA: TGCAGTGCGCTAGAGGCCGGGACATATTACGAGACCCAGTACTTC.

This clonotype has only a few counts. This chain joins TRBV6-1 and TRBJ2-7, with D perhaps given as TRBD1 or TRBD2 (5 bases each). V gave up 6 bases and J gave up 0 bases, with 21 bases separating them. The V gene's germline CDR1 is MNHNS and CDR2 SASEGT. The CDR3 totals 17 residues. CDR3 nucleotide sequence: TGTGCCAGCAGCTCCATCGGGACGCTTAAAAGCTCCTACGAGCAGTACTTC. Its protein is CASSSIGTLKSSYEQYF.

The chain couples TRBV11-3 to TRBJ2-1; D possibly matches TRBD1 or TRBD2 (5 bases each). The CDR3 has 14 amino acids. Between the trimmed V and J ends, which lost 3 bases and 5 bases, there was a span of 11 bases. Germline V gene data show CDR1 as SGHNT and CDR2 as YENEEA. The CDR3 region is CASSLGVTNNEQFF. The DNA of the CDR3 is TGTGCCAGCAGCTTGGGGGTCACTAACAATGAGCAGTTCTTC.

This rearrangement joins TRBV23-1 to TRBJ2-7; unclear D gene. TRBV23-1 is filed as an ORF, its function uncertain. V lost 2 bases, J lost 2 bases, and 13 bases lay in between. The CDR3 runs 15 residues. Written as DNA, the CDR3 is TGCGCCAGCAGTCAAAGCAGAATGGCCCCCTACGAGCAGTACTTC. This translates into CASSQSRMAPYEQYF.

This clonotype occurred a few times. The chain combines TRBV4-2 with TRBJ2-7; no clear D gene. Germline V gene sequence: CDR1 LGHNA, CDR2 YNFKEQ. This CDR3 region has 13 residues. V was trimmed by 4 bases and J by 3 bases, leaving 10 bases between them. CDR3 residues: CASSPSGFYEQYF. The CDR3 nucleotides are TGTGCCAGCAGCCCGTCGGGCTTCTACGAGCAGTACTTC.

This clonotype was seen ten or more times. The V gene is TRBV27, the J gene TRBJ2-2, with D unresolved. The CDR3 covers 17 residues. Trimming left V 0 bases short and J 1 base short, with 12 bases between. Germline V gene data show CDR1 as MNHEY and CDR2 as SMNVEV (reference sequence). The CDR3 loop reads CASSLSPAHLNTGELFF. CDR3 sequence (DNA): TGTGCCAGCAGTTTATCTCCGGCACACCTGAACACCGGGGAGCTGTTTTTT.

The rearrangement uses TRBV20-1 and TRBJ1-4; D possibly corresponds to TRBD1 (6 bases). Germline loops: CDR1 DFQATT, CDR2 SNEGSKA (reference sequence). Trimming pared 0 bases from V and 5 bases from J, leaving 10 bases between. The CDR3 runs to 14 residues. CDR3 amino acids: CSARDGRGNEKLFF. The CDR3 DNA reads as TGCAGTGCTAGAGATGGAAGGGGGAATGAAAAACTGTTTTTT.

V and J are TRBV5-1 and TRBJ1-2; no reliable D call. The CDR3 totals 13 residues. V gave up 4 bases and J gave up 4 bases, with 11 bases separating them. Germline CDR1 SGHRS, CDR2 YFSETQ. The CDR3: CASSEQILYGYTF. DNA for the CDR3: TGCGCCAGCAGCGAACAGATCCTCTATGGCTACACCTTC.

The genes are TRBV7-2 and TRBJ1-4, with D possibly being TRBD1 (5 bases). The CDR3 length is 15 residues. V was shortened by 0 bases and J by 14 bases, with 19 bases between the two germline ends. Germline loops: CDR1 SGHTA, CDR2 FQGNSA. The CDR3 is CASSLAELGKGRLFF. The DNA of the CDR3 is TGTGCCAGCAGCTTAGCTGAGTTGGGAAAGGGGCGCCTGTTTTTT.

This clonotype was observed a handful of times. The V call is TRBV28, the J call TRBJ2-7; D is unresolved. V shed 2 bases and J shed 2 bases, with 7 bases lying between them. In germline, CDR1 is MDHEN, CDR2 SYDVKM. The CDR3 totals 13 residues. The CDR3 loop reads CASSLPLAYEQYF. The DNA of the CDR3 is TGTGCCAGCAGTTTACCCCTTGCCTACGAGCAGTACTTC.

In this sample, this clonotype turned up a few times. The chain recombines TRBV10-3 with TRBJ1-5; D is unclear. The CDR3 contains 14 residues. CDR1 and CDR2 (germline): ENHRY, SYGVKD. The germline V and J ends were trimmed by 1 base and 3 bases, with 7 bases remaining between them. CDR3 residues: CAISEWFSNQPQHF. CDR3 bases: TGTGCCATCAGTGAGTGGTTCTCCAATCAGCCCCAGCATTTT.

This clonotype was counted ten times or more. Relative to the germline gene, one junction end is altered; a read error may explain this. This chain joins TRBV7-7 and TRBJ2-2; D gene unclear. CDR1 is SSHAT, CDR2 FNYEAQ, per germline (reference sequence). The CDR3 runs 13 residues. The CDR3 loop is CASSSVTTGELFF. The DNA of the CDR3 is TGTGCTAGCAGCTCAGTTACTACCGGGGAGCTGTTTTTT.

V usage is TRBV20-1 and J usage is TRBJ2-7, with D perhaps matching TRBD2 (5 bases). Trimming removed 0 bases at V and 3 bases at J, with 12 bases between. CDR3 length equals 14 residues. The V gene's germline CDR1 is DFQATT and CDR2 SNEGSKA (reference sequence). The CDR3 nucleotides read TGCAGTGCTAGAGATGCCGGGGTATTCTACGAGCAGTACTTC. It yields the protein CSARDAGVFYEQYF.

This clonotype turned up a few times. This chain links TRBV5-1 with TRBJ2-7, with TRBD1 matching over 7 bases. In germline, CDR1 is SGHRS, CDR2 YFSETQ. This CDR3 has 14 amino acids. With V trimmed by 0 bases and J by 6 bases, 6 bases remained unmatched. The CDR3 reads CASSLEGQFGEQYF. Here the CDR3 DNA reads TGCGCCAGCAGCTTGGAGGGACAGTTCGGCGAGCAGTACTTC. Together with reference TRBV5-1 and TRBJ2-7, the CDR3 gives the full variable domain: KAGVTQTPRYLIKTRGQQVTLSCSPISGHRSVSWYQQTPGQGLQFLFEYFSETQRNKGNFPGRFSGRQFSNSRSEMNVSTLELGDSALYLCASSLEGQFGEQYFGPGTRLTVT.

V gene TRBV20-1 combines with J gene TRBJ2-1, with 9 bases aligning to TRBD1. Losses at the gene ends were 5 bases for V and 16 bases for J; bases not matched to a gene: 6. CDR1 and CDR2 (germline): DFQATT, SNEGSKA (reference sequence). The CDR3 has 10 amino acids. In DNA, the CDR3 is TGCAGTGCTTGGGACAGGGTGCACTTCTTC. Translated, it gives CSAWDRVHFF.

The chain joins TRBV20-1 to TRBJ2-1, with 7 bases lining up with TRBD1. Germline V lookup: CDR1 DFQATT, CDR2 SNEGSKA (reference sequence). Germline trimming cut 3 bases from V and 4 bases from J; bases unmatched to any gene: 6. The CDR3 covers 14 residues. The CDR3 nucleotides read TGCAGTGCTAGCCGGGACAGACTTTACAATGAGCAGTTCTTC. Translation gives CSASRDRLYNEQFF.

The chain employs TRBV7-2 and TRBJ2-7, with unresolved D. This CDR3 is built from 14 residues. V was trimmed by 1 base and J by 3 bases, leaving 10 bases between them. CDR1 is SGHTA and CDR2 is FQGNSA in the germline V gene. In nucleotides, the CDR3 is TGTGCCAGCAGCTTAGGAGTGGCTTTCTACGAGCAGTACTTC. This encodes CASSLGVAFYEQYF.